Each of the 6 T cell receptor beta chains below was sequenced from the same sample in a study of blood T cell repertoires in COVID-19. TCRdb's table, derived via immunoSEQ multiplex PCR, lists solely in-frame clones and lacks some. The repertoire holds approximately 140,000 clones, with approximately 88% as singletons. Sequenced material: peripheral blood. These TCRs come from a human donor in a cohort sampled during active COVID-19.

CDR3 sequence: CATMGQGQNEQFF. The CDR3, as DNA: TGTGCCACTATGGGACAGGGTCAAAATGAGCAGTTCTTC. The chain has TRBV24-1 and TRBJ2-1; 9 positions match TRBD1. With 10 bases clipped from V and 7 bases from J, the junction kept 7 bases outside the gene matches. CDR1 is KGHDR, CDR2 SFDVKD, per germline. This CDR3 contains 13 residues.

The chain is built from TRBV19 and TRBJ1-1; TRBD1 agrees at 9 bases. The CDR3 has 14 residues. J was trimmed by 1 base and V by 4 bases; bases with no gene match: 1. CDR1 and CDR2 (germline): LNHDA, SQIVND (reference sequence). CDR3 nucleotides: TGTGCCAGTAGTACGGGACAGGGGAACACTGAAGCTTTCTTT. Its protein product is CASSTGQGNTEAFF. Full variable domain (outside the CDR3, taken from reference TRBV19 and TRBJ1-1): DGGITQSPKYLFRKEGQNVTLSCEQNLNHDAMYWYRQDPGQGLRLIYYSQIVNDFQKGDIAEGYSVSREKKESFPLTVTSAQKNPTAFYLCASSTGQGNTEAFFGQGTRLTVV.

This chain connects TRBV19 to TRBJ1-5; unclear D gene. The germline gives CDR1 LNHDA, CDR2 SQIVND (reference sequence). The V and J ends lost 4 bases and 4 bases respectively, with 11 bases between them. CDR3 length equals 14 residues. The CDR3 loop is CASSTPRLNQPQHF. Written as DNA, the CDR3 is TGTGCCAGTAGTACGCCGAGGCTTAATCAGCCCCAGCATTTT.

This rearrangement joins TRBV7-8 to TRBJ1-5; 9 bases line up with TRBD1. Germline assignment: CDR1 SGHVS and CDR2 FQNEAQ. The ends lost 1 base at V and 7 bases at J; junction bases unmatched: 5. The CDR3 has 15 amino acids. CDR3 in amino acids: CASSLGRGTGQPQHF. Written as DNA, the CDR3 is TGTGCCAGCAGCTTAGGGAGGGGGACAGGGCAGCCCCAGCATTTT.

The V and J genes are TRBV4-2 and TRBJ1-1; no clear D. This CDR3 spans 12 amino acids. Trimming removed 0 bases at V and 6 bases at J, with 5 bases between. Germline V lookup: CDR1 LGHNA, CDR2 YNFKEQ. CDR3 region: CASSQDESEAFF. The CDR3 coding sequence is TGTGCCAGCAGCCAAGATGAGTCTGAAGCTTTCTTT.

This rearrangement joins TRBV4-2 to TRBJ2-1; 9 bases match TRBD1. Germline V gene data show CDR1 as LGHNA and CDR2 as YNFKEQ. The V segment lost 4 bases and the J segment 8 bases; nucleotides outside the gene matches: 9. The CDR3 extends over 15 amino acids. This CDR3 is CASSLGGQGGDEQFF. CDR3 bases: TGTGCCAGCAGCCTAGGGGGACAGGGAGGCGATGAGCAGTTCTTC.